This T cell receptor (beta chain) stems from a study of T cells after yellow fever vaccination. General study points: Weaker, the secondary response had a peak occurring faster, on day 5 versus 15.

On this clonotype: Its antigen is not known.

TCRdb passed the 5' RACE reads through MiXCR, listing each CDR3 protein once. Among roughly 120,000 distinct CDR3 sequences listed, around 8% were seen once. CDR1 is SGHTA, CDR2 FQGNSA, per germline. V was pared by 5 bases and J by 6 bases, with 17 bases between. The CDR3 totals 14 residues. The clonotype originates from a man aged 25-45 years who received the YFV17D yellow fever vaccine. The J gene is TRBJ2-7, the V gene TRBV7-2, with D unresolved. The sample was CD8+ T cells sorted from PBMCs, taken 45 days after the yellow fever booster vaccination. The CDR3 nucleotides read TGTGCCAGCAGCCCCGTGGGATATGGCCCCGAGCAGTACTTC. It yields the protein CASSPVGYGPEQYF.